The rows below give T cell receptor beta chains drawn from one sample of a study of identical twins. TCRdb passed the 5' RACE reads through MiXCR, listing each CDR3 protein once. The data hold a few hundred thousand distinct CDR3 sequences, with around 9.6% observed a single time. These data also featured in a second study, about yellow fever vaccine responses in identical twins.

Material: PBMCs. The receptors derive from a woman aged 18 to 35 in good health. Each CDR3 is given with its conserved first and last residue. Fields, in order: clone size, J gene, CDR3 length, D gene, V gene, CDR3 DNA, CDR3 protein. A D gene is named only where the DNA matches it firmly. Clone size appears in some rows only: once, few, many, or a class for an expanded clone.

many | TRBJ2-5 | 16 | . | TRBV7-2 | TGTGCCAGCAGCATCCGGGACAACCGGGGGAGAGAGACCCAGTACTTC | CASSIRDNRGRETQYF
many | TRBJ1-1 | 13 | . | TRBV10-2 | TGCGCCAGCATGGAGACTCTGAACACTGAAGCTTTCTTT | CASMETLNTEAFF
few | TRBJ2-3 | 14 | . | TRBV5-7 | TGTGCCAGCAGCCCCCGTGTAGACACAGATACGCAGTATTTT | CASSPRVDTDTQYF
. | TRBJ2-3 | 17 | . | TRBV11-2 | TGTGCCAGCAGCTTAGATTGGACCCTACCTCGCACAGATACGCAGTATTTT | CASSLDWTLPRTDTQYF
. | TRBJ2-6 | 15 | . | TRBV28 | TGTGCCAGCAGTCCCTTTCGGGCCGGGGCCAACGTCCTGACTTTC | CASSPFRAGANVLTF
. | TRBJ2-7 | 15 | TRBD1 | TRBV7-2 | TGTGCCAGCAGCTCTGGACAGGGTCTTGGATACGAGCAGTACTTC | CASSSGQGLGYEQYF
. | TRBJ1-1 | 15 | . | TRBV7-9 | TGTGCCAGCAGCTCCATGGACGGCCCGAACACTGAAGCTTTCTTT | CASSSMDGPNTEAFF
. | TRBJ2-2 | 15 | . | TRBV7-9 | TGTGCCAGCACCATTGCAGGGTTGAACACCGGGGAGCTGTTTTTT | CASTIAGLNTGELFF
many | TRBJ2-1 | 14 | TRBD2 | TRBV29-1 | TGCAGCGTTTCTGGCGGGGGGTCCTACAATGAGCAGTTCTTC | CSVSGGGSYNEQFF
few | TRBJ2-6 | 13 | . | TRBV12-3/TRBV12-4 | TGTGCCACCGAGGGGATTGGGGCCAACGTCCTGACTTTC | CATEGIGANVLTF
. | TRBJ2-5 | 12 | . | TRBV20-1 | TGCAGTGTACTCGCCCCCCAAGAGACCCAGTACTTC | CSVLAPQETQYF
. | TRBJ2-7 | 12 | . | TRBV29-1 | TGCAGCGTTGAGGCGGACGCCTACGAGCAGTACTTC | CSVEADAYEQYF
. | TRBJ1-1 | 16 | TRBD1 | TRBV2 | TGTGCCAGCAGTGAAGGGACAGGGCTTTTGGGCACTGAAGCTTTCTTT | CASSEGTGLLGTEAFF
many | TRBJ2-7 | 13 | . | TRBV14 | TGTGCCAGGACCCAGGGTTTCCTCTACGAGCAGTACTTC | CARTQGFLYEQYF
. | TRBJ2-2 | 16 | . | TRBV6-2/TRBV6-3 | TGTGCCAGCAGTTACGTGGGGGGGCCGGACACCGGGGAGCTGTTTTTT | CASSYVGGPDTGELFF